The next 25 T cell receptor beta chains were all read from a single sample in a study of Ad26.COV2.S vaccination and SARS-CoV-2 variants. The treatment was: roughly 19 received Ad26.COV2.S at low or high dose, single or two shots; 5 received placebo; per-sample allocation not given. Sampling was done on day 63 after the first vaccine or placebo injection. TCRdb's table, derived via immunoSEQ multiplex PCR, lists solely in-frame clones and lacks some. Among about 480,000 clones listed, roughly 89% were seen once. Sequenced here: peripheral blood, sampled in a trial of Ad26.COV2.S vaccine versus placebo. These receptors were taken from a person aged 18-60 years who received the Ad26.COV2.S COVID-19 vaccine or a placebo.

The J gene is TRBJ1-1, the V gene TRBV29-1; weak D call: TRBD1 (5 bases). The CDR3 loop spans 14 amino acids. The germline V gene has CDR1 SQVTM and CDR2 ANQGSEA. V dropped 6 bases and J dropped 1 base, with 15 bases sitting between them. CDR3 in DNA: TGCAGCGTCCAACTGGGGCCCAGGAACACTGAAGCTTTCTTT. Translated: CSVQLGPRNTEAFF.

This chain connects TRBV5-1 to TRBJ1-2; 9 positions match TRBD1. Germline V CDR1 and CDR2: SGHRS, YFSETQ. J lost 5 bases, V lost 6 bases, and 11 bases had no gene match. The CDR3 runs 15 residues. CDR3 region: CASTLGTGSVYGYTF. The CDR3 nucleotides read TGCGCCAGCACCCTCGGGACAGGGTCGGTATATGGCTACACCTTC.

The genes are TRBV14 and TRBJ2-4; D possibly corresponds to TRBD2 (6 bases). The V gene's germline CDR1 is SGHDN and CDR2 FVKESK. The CDR3 has 13 residues. V was clipped by 2 bases and J by 12 bases, with 14 bases between them. In DNA, the CDR3 is TGTGCCAGCAGCCAACGACTGGGAGGCACTCAGTACTTC. Its translation: CASSQRLGGTQYF.

CDR3 sequence reads: CASRTVVGVEQYF. The CDR3 DNA is TGTGCCAGCAGGACTGTGGTCGGGGTCGAGCAGTACTTC. The chain uses TRBV28 and TRBJ2-7; TRBD2 might be the D (5 bases). V was clipped by 6 bases and J by 6 bases, with 15 bases between them. This CDR3 is built from 13 residues. Per germline, CDR1 MDHEN and CDR2 SYDVKM.

The J gene is TRBJ1-1, the V gene TRBV2; weak D call: TRBD1 (6 bases). V lost 6 bases, J lost 6 bases, and 14 bases lay in between. The CDR3 length is 13 residues. Germline CDR1 SNHLY, CDR2 FYNNEI. The CDR3: CASREGHLAEAFF. DNA of the CDR3: TGTGCCAGCAGAGAGGGACACCTAGCTGAAGCTTTCTTT.

The rearrangement joins TRBV20-1 to TRBJ1-5, with a possible D match to TRBD1 (5 bases). The V gene lost 3 bases and the J gene lost 11 bases, with 23 bases spanning the gap. CDR1 is DFQATT and CDR2 is SNEGSKA in the germline V gene (reference sequence). The CDR3 runs to 15 residues. CDR3 nucleotides: TGCAGTGCTAGTCCTTTAGCTGAGGGGCGTCCGGCCCAGCATTTT. Translation gives CSASPLAEGRPAQHF.

This sequence joins TRBV28 and TRBJ2-1; D is possibly TRBD2 (7 bases). Germline V gives CDR1 MDHEN, CDR2 SYDVKM. The CDR3 covers 17 residues. Deletions cut 6 bases from V and 6 bases from J, with 24 bases between. The CDR3 DNA reads TGTGCCAGCAGAACACTTTGGGGGCTAGCGGACTTCAATGAGCAGTTCTTC. Its translation is CASRTLWGLADFNEQFF.

This chain uses TRBV9 with TRBJ2-7, with D possibly TRBD1 on 5 matching bases. There are 12 residues in the CDR3. CDR1 SGDLS and CDR2 YYNGEE come from the germline V gene. Between the trimmed V and J ends, which lost 3 bases and 7 bases, there was a span of 11 bases. The DNA of the CDR3 is TGTGCCAGCAGCGCCCTCCAGGGTGAGCAGTACTTC. Protein product: CASSALQGEQYF.

V gene TRBV5-1 combines with J gene TRBJ1-5; 7 bases align to TRBD1. After removal of 4 bases from V and 8 bases from J, the junction contained 12 bases not matched to a gene. This CDR3 has 15 residues. CDR1 is SGHRS, CDR2 YFSETQ, per germline. The CDR3 loop reads CASSGTGASMEPQHF. The CDR3 DNA is TGCGCCAGCAGCGGAACAGGGGCTTCCATGGAGCCCCAGCATTTT.

This sequence joins TRBV7-3 and TRBJ1-1; D is unclear. V gave up 5 bases and J gave up 2 bases, with 15 bases separating them. CDR1 and CDR2 (germline): SGHTA, FQGTGA. CDR3 length equals 15 residues. In nucleotides, the CDR3 is TGTGCCAGCAGCCCGCAAGGGCTCCTAAACACTGAAGCTTTCTTT. Protein sequence: CASSPQGLLNTEAFF.

The rearrangement joins TRBV18 to TRBJ2-7; D may match TRBD1 or TRBD2 (5 bases each). Germline assignment: CDR1 KGHSH and CDR2 LQKENI. The CDR3 consists of 14 residues. Trimming cost V 2 bases and J 6 bases, with 14 bases left between them. CDR3 DNA sequence: TGTGCCAGCTCACCAGGGTCGGGGCCGCTCGAGCAGTACTTC. The encoded protein is CASSPGSGPLEQYF.

The chain employs TRBV11-3 and TRBJ2-2; D may be TRBD1 (5 bases). Per germline, CDR1 SGHNT and CDR2 YENEEA. The CDR3 extends over 14 amino acids. The V and J ends lost 6 bases and 5 bases respectively, with 13 bases between them. The CDR3 sequence is CASREQVSTGELFF. The CDR3 DNA reads TGTGCCAGCAGGGAACAGGTCTCTACCGGGGAGCTGTTTTTT. Based on the CDR3 plus reference TRBV11-3 and TRBJ2-2, the full variable domain is EAGVVQSPRYKIIEKKQPVAFWCNPISGHNTLYWYLQNLGQGPELLIRYENEEAVDDSQLPKDRFSAERLKGVDSTLKIQPAELGDSAVYLCASREQVSTGELFFGEGSRLTVL.

The gene calls are TRBV4-1 and TRBJ1-5; no definite D call. In germline, CDR1 is MGHRA, CDR2 YSYEKL. Trimming removed 5 bases from V and 4 bases from J, with 9 bases in between. The CDR3 is 13 amino acids. The CDR3 loop is CASSSIVNQPQHF. In DNA form, the CDR3 reads TGCGCCAGCAGCTCAATTGTGAATCAGCCCCAGCATTTT.

The chain joins TRBV15 to TRBJ1-2; 7 bases agree with TRBD1. This CDR3 has 18 residues. Germline CDR1 LNHNV, CDR2 YYDKDF (reference sequence). With 0 bases clipped from V and 8 bases from J, the junction kept 18 bases outside the gene matches. DNA of the CDR3: TGTGCCACCAGCAGAGATGTAGGGGCCGAAAACAGGGGAAAGGGCTACACCTTC. Encoded protein: CATSRDVGAENRGKGYTF.

V gene TRBV7-9 combines with J gene TRBJ1-5; D may be TRBD1 (5 bases). V was clipped by 5 bases and J by 5 bases, with 16 bases between them. Germline V gene lookup returns CDR1 SEHNR and CDR2 FQNEAQ (reference sequence). The CDR3 totals 15 residues. The CDR3 loop is CASSLGWGGDQPQHF. CDR3 nucleotides: TGTGCCAGCAGCCTAGGGTGGGGAGGGGATCAGCCCCAGCATTTT.

The chain is built from TRBV28 and TRBJ1-5, with a tentative D call TRBD1 (5 bases). The CDR3 has 14 amino acids. The germline V gene encodes CDR1 MDHEN and CDR2 SYDVKM. The V and J ends lost 2 bases and 10 bases respectively, with 15 bases between them. CDR3 region: CASSLTALQGPQHF. In nucleotides, the CDR3 is TGTGCCAGCAGTTTAACGGCGCTCCAGGGCCCCCAGCATTTT.

This chain links TRBV11-2 with TRBJ1-5; D possibly corresponds to TRBD1 (5 bases). Per germline, CDR1 SGHAT and CDR2 FQNNGV. This CDR3 has 16 amino acids. V was trimmed by 1 base and J by 2 bases, leaving 12 bases between them. As DNA, the CDR3 is TGTGCCAGCAGCTTAGCGGGGGTAGGGGGCAATCAGCCCCAGCATTTT. This encodes CASSLAGVGGNQPQHF.

The rearrangement uses TRBV7-6 and TRBJ2-4; D is perhaps TRBD2 (6 bases). In germline, CDR1 is SGHVS, CDR2 FNYEAQ. This CDR3 region has 13 residues. The germline V and J ends were trimmed by 4 bases and 7 bases, with 11 bases remaining between them. For the CDR3, the DNA is TGTGCCAGCAGCTCCCGGGAGTTTAACATTCAGTACTTC. Translating it yields CASSSREFNIQYF.

The chain recombines TRBV4-2 with TRBJ1-5; TRBD1 matches 7 bases. Per germline, CDR1 LGHNA and CDR2 YNFKEQ. The CDR3 consists of 18 residues. V was pared by 0 bases and J by 3 bases, with 11 bases of the junction left unmatched. CDR3 in amino acids: CASSQDTGAGFVNQPQHF. CDR3 coding DNA: TGTGCCAGCAGCCAAGATACAGGGGCTGGTTTCGTCAATCAGCCCCAGCATTTT.

In regard to this clone: Additional DNA sequences in this sample encode the identical CDR3. The chain has TRBV28 and TRBJ2-7; no firm D call. The CDR3 contains 13 residues. Germline V gives CDR1 MDHEN, CDR2 SYDVKM. Trimming removed 1 base from V and 1 base from J, with 5 bases in between. The CDR3 reads CASSLSISYEQYF. DNA for the CDR3: TGTGCCAGCAGTTTATCCATATCCTACGAGCAGTACTTC.

In nucleotides, the CDR3 is TGTGCCAGCAGTTTGGCAGGGTTTTCAACCGGGGAGCTGTTTTTT. It specifies CASSLAGFSTGELFF. V gene TRBV27 combines with J gene TRBJ2-2, with TRBD1 as a possible D gene (5 bases). Trimming took off 3 bases at V and 5 bases at J, with 13 bases between the two ends. Germline V gene lookup returns CDR1 MNHEY and CDR2 SMNVEV (reference sequence). This CDR3 contains 15 residues.

This rearrangement joins TRBV6-2 or TRBV6-3 to TRBJ2-5; D call uncertain. The CDR3 consists of 14 residues. Trimming took 2 bases from V and 4 from J, leaving 11 bases between them. From germline, CDR1 is MNHEY and CDR2 SVGEGT. Written as DNA, the CDR3 is TGTGCCAGCAGTTACAGGAGCGCTGGAGAGACCCAGTACTTC. It translates to CASSYRSAGETQYF.

The chain employs TRBV6-1 and TRBJ1-3; perhaps TRBD1 as D (5 bases). This CDR3 is built from 15 residues. Between the trimmed V and J ends, which lost 1 base and 4 bases, there was a span of 11 bases. Per the germline V gene, CDR1 is MNHNS and CDR2 is SASEGT. In nucleotides, the CDR3 is TGTGCCAGCAGTGAAGTCCCCAGGGTCGGAAACACCATATATTTT. Encoded protein: CASSEVPRVGNTIYF.

The V gene is TRBV6-6, the J gene TRBJ2-7; 8 nucleotides agree with TRBD1. The germline CDR1 and CDR2 sequences are MNHNY and SVGAGI (reference sequence). Trimming cost V 6 bases and J 2 bases; bases outside gene matches: 6. The CDR3 is made up of 14 amino acids. The CDR3 sequence is CASSVTGETYEQYF. The CDR3 DNA sequence: TGTGCCAGCAGCGTGACAGGGGAGACCTACGAGCAGTACTTC.

This chain links TRBV13 with TRBJ2-7; 7 nucleotides agree with TRBD1. This CDR3 is built from 12 residues. CDR1 PRHDT and CDR2 FYEKMQ come from the germline V gene (reference sequence). V lost 5 bases and J lost 4; bases outside the gene matches: 2. In DNA, the CDR3 is TGTGCCAGCAGCGGCAGGGGGTACGAGCAGTACTTC. Protein product: CASSGRGYEQYF.